This entry is about one T cell receptor (beta chain). The antigen is not known. Lactation, pregnancy, uncontrolled infections and other autoimmune diseases were all grounds for excluding patients. The sample belongs to a study of Graves' ophthalmopathy and Graves' hyperthyroidism. About the research overall: Hyperthyroidism showing no ophthalmopathy within 18 months of follow-up was stable. Overall study findings and caveats: Predictions made by the model for ophthalmopathy progression reached more than 55% sensitivity and about 72% specificity.

The CDR3 extends over 14 amino acids. The trim removed 5 bases at V and 3 bases at J, leaving 5 bases unmatched. The V gene's germline CDR1 is SGHRS and CDR2 YFSETQ. Researchers took RNA transcripts and amplified TCR beta CDR3 regions from them. Investigators did first-round RT-PCR with HTBI primers, then second-round multiplex PCR. TCRdb reprocessed the multiplex PCR reads via MiXCR and lists one record per CDR3 protein. In the table there are 560,000 or so distinct CDR3 sequences, under 40% of which are singletons. Sequenced sample: peripheral blood or thyroid tissue (not recorded which). V and J are TRBV5-1 and TRBJ2-3, with TRBD2 matching 8 bases. This clonotype was sampled from an adult man with Graves' hyperthyroidism. CDR3 loop: CASRVTSVTDTQYF. The CDR3 bases are TGCGCCAGCAGGGTGACTAGCGTTACAGATACGCAGTATTTT. The full variable domain, in which reference TRBV5-1 and TRBJ2-3 provide the parts outside the CDR3, is KAGVTQTPRYLIKTRGQQVTLSCSPISGHRSVSWYQQTPGQGLQFLFEYFSETQRNKGNFPGRFSGRQFSNSRSEMNVSTLELGDSALYLCASRVTSVTDTQYFGPGTRLTVL.